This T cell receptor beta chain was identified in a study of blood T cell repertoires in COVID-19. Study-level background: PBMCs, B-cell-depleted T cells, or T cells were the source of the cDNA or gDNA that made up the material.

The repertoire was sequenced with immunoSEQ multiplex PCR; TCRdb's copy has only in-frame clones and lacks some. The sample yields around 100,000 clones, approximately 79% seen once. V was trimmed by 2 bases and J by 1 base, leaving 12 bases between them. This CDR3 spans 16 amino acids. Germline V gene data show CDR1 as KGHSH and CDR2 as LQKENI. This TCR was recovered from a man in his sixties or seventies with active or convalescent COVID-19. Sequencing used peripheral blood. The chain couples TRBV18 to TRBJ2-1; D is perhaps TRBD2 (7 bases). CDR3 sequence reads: CASSPARGGSYNEQFF. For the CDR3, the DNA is TGTGCCAGCTCACCAGCGAGGGGGGGATCCTACAATGAGCAGTTCTTC.